Shown below are 28 T cell receptor beta chains from a single sample sequenced in a study of tumor-infiltrating lymphocytes in primary liver carcinoma. The study extracted blood RNA from unsorted whole blood and also extracted germline DNA. A constant-region primer served to make TCR beta cDNA from about 490 ng total RNA. Slightly modified ARM-PCR served as the procedure for the TCR beta libraries. These libraries came from three rounds of nested multiplex PCR. Two initial PCR rounds of approximately 10 cycles each paired TRBV1-TRBV30 forward primers with a C-beta reverse primer. TCRdb recomputed calls from the multiplex PCR reads with MiXCR, one row per CDR3 protein. This sample carries 310,000 or so distinct CDR3 sequences, around three fifths of them seen once, and the ten largest clones take about 6.1%. The sequenced material came from peripheral blood. The receptors were sampled from a man aged 40-49 years with primary liver carcinoma and hepatitis B virus infection.

This clonotype appeared many times. The rearrangement joins TRBV5-6 to TRBJ2-7, with 10 bases lining up with TRBD1. V shed 4 bases and J 0 bases; nucleotides not matched to a gene: 10. Germline CDR1 and CDR2: SGHDT and YYEEEE. This CDR3 is built from 17 residues. The CDR3 DNA reads as TGTGCCAGCAGCGGCGGGACAGGGGCCCCCTACTCCTACGAGCAGTACTTC. It codes for CASSGGTGAPYSYEQYF.

This clonotype appeared a single time. J is TRBJ2-1 and V is TRBV10-3, with 10 bases aligning to TRBD2. The CDR3 covers 20 residues. Germline trimming cut 9 bases from V and 4 bases from J; bases unmatched to any gene: 24. CDR1 ENHRY and CDR2 SYGVKD come from the germline V gene. As DNA, the CDR3 is TGTGCCATACGCGGGACAGGAGTGGCTAGCGGGAGTGCAGTTTACAATGAGCAGTTCTTC. Translation: CAIRGTGVASGSAVYNEQFF.

This clonotype occurred once. For the CDR3, the DNA is TGTGCCAGCAGCTTAGTGGGGACAGGTGGCGGTGAGCAGTTCTTC. Translating gives CASSLVGTGGGEQFF. The rearrangement links TRBV11-2 to TRBJ2-1; 8 bases fit TRBD1. This CDR3 region has 15 residues. Germline CDR1 and CDR2: SGHAT and FQNNGV. The ends lost 1 base at V and 9 bases at J; junction bases unmatched: 8.

This clonotype was detected ten times or more. The rearrangement links TRBV6-5 to TRBJ1-1; the D gene is possibly TRBD1 (6 bases). Between the trimmed V and J ends, which lost 5 bases and 0 bases, there was a span of 10 bases. Germline V lookup: CDR1 MNHEY, CDR2 SVGAGI. CDR3 length equals 14 residues. Here the CDR3 reads CASSTGTLNTEAFF. CDR3 coding DNA: TGTGCCAGCAGTACCGGGACATTGAACACTGAAGCTTTCTTT.

This clonotype was counted at least ten times. An end of the junction differs from the germline gene, which may be a read error. The chain links TRBV5-6 to TRBJ2-4; 12 bases agree with TRBD2. The germline CDR1 and CDR2 sequences are SGHDT and YYEEEE. The CDR3 sequence is 13 residues long. CDR3 residues: CASSLSGLAGLRF. For the CDR3, the DNA is TGTGCCAGCAGCTTGTCGGGACTAGCGGGCCTTAGGTTC.

Comment on this clonotype: The germline gene is not matched at one end of the junction; a read error may be the cause. V and J are TRBV6-5 and TRBJ2-1, with D maybe TRBD2 (6 bases). The V gene's germline CDR1 is MNHEY and CDR2 SVGAGI. The CDR3 has 17 amino acids. The CDR3 reads CASSYSSSGVSYDEQFF. The CDR3, as DNA: TGTGCCAGCAGTTACTCGTCGTCGGGAGTCTCCTACGATGAGCAGTTCTTC.

Details on this clonotype: Compared with germline, one end of the junction differs, possibly owing to a read error. V usage is TRBV2 and J usage is TRBJ2-3; no definite D call. This CDR3 is built from 15 residues. The germline CDR1 and CDR2 sequences are SNHLY and FYNNEI. This CDR3 is CASSEGSTSIDTQYF. The CDR3 DNA reads as TGTGCCAGCAGTGAAGGGTCTACAAGCATAGATACGCAGTATTTT.

Note on this clonotype: A read error may produce the germline difference seen at one junction end. The genes are TRBV11-2 and TRBJ2-1, with D tentatively TRBD2 (7 bases). This CDR3 is built from 15 residues. The germline V gene encodes CDR1 SGHAT and CDR2 FQNNGV. CDR3 nucleotide sequence: TGTGCGAGCATCCTGCGGGGGCTAGGAAACAATGAGCAGTTCTTC. Protein product: CASILRGLGNNEQFF.

V gene TRBV30 combines with J gene TRBJ2-7; 7 positions agree with TRBD1. Germline assignment: CDR1 GTSNPN and CDR2 SVGIG (reference sequence). V lost 3 bases and J lost 6; bases outside the gene matches: 8. This CDR3 comprises 13 residues. The CDR3 nucleotides read TGTGCCTGGAGCCCGGGACAGAATACCGAGCAGTACTTC. It codes for CAWSPGQNTEQYF. Filled out from reference TRBV30 and TRBJ2-7, the complete variable domain reads SQTIHQWPATLVQPVGSPLSLECTVEGTSNPNLYWYRQAAGRGLQLLFYSVGIGQISSEVPQNLSASRPQDRQFILSSKKLLLSDSGFYLCAWSPGQNTEQYFGPGTRLTVT.

J is TRBJ2-1 and V is TRBV29-1; 7 bases align to TRBD2. The CDR3 is made up of 15 amino acids. Trimming took 6 bases from V and 13 from J; bases not matched to a gene: 21. The germline CDR1 and CDR2 sequences are SQVTM and ANQGSEA. CDR3 region: CSVEGLAGAPNAQFF. CDR3 sequence (DNA): TGCAGCGTCGAGGGTCTCGCGGGAGCTCCCAATGCTCAGTTCTTC.

This clonotype turned up a few times. The J gene is TRBJ2-1, the V gene TRBV28; D not certain. CDR1 is MDHEN, CDR2 SYDVKM, per germline. The CDR3 spans 12 residues. V was pared by 6 bases and J by 2 bases, with 5 bases between. The CDR3: CASSYTYNEQFF. As DNA, the CDR3 is TGTGCCAGCAGCTACACCTACAATGAGCAGTTCTTC.

This clonotype was seen a single time. Compared with germline, one end of the junction differs, possibly owing to a read error. V gene TRBV7-8 combines with J gene TRBJ2-2; maybe TRBD1 (5 bases). Per germline, CDR1 SGHVS and CDR2 FQNEAQ. This CDR3 has 16 amino acids. CDR3 sequence reads: CVSSLVGQGNAGELFF. As DNA, the CDR3 is TGTGTCAGCAGCTTAGTTGGGCAGGGAAACGCCGGGGAGCTGTTTTTT.

This rearrangement joins TRBV5-1 to TRBJ2-7; no reliable D call. Germline CDR1 and CDR2: SGHRS and YFSETQ. V was clipped by 0 bases and J by 0 bases, with 13 bases between them. This CDR3 region has 16 residues. CDR3 in amino acids: CASSLGTEAYSYEQYF. The CDR3 DNA reads as TGCGCCAGCAGCTTGGGAACCGAGGCCTACTCCTACGAGCAGTACTTC.

A word on this clonotype: This clone may be a read error of a much larger clone one base away. This rearrangement joins TRBV4-1 to TRBJ2-3; D is perhaps TRBD2 (5 bases). The CDR3 covers 14 residues. The germline CDR1 and CDR2 sequences are MGHRA and YSYEKL. Trimming removed 3 bases from V and 7 bases from J, with 14 bases in between. CDR3 residues: CASSQAGNVNTQYF. The CDR3 bases are TGCGCCAGCAGCCAGGCCGGGAATGTAAATACGCAGTATTTT.

This clonotype appeared a few times. The chain employs TRBV25-1 and TRBJ2-2; D gene uncertain. The CDR3 is 13 amino acids. Germline V CDR1 and CDR2: MGHDK, SYGVNS. The V end lost 4 bases, the J end lost 7 bases, and 10 bases lay between the germline ends. The CDR3 DNA is TGTGCCAGCAGTGCCTCTGGGGACGGGGAGCTGTTTTTT. The encoded protein is CASSASGDGELFF.

In its sample, this clonotype was seen once. The chain combines TRBV11-2 with TRBJ2-5, with TRBD2 matching 7 bases. The V gene end was trimmed by 5 bases and the J gene end by 2 bases; junction bases not matched to a gene: 5. Per germline, CDR1 SGHAT and CDR2 FQNNGV. The CDR3 covers 14 residues. CDR3 nucleotide sequence: TGTGCCAGCAGCCAATCGGGGGGTCAAGAGACCCAGTACTTC. Protein sequence: CASSQSGGQETQYF.

This clonotype was seen more than once but under ten times. The rearrangement uses TRBV4-1 and TRBJ2-2, with a weak D call TRBD1 (7 bases). This CDR3 has 16 residues. Germline V gene sequence: CDR1 MGHRA, CDR2 YSYEKL. The V gene lost 3 bases and the J gene lost 4 bases, with 15 bases spanning the gap. The CDR3 DNA reads TGCGCCAGCAGCCAGGTCAGGGGGGTAGGCACCGGGGAGCTGTTTTTT. It translates to CASSQVRGVGTGELFF.

V gene TRBV6-6 combines with J gene TRBJ1-3; 11 nucleotides match TRBD1. The J segment lost 14 bases and the V segment lost 6 bases, leaving 15 bases of the junction unmatched. Germline CDR1 MNHNY, CDR2 SVGAGI (reference sequence). The CDR3 spans 15 residues. CDR3: CASRNPGTGGNALYF. In DNA, the CDR3 is TGTGCCAGCAGGAACCCAGGGACAGGGGGAAACGCCTTATATTTT.

The chain is built from TRBV28 and TRBJ2-7; 8 positions match TRBD1. The J segment lost 2 bases and the V segment lost 5 bases, leaving 5 bases of the junction unmatched. From germline, CDR1 is MDHEN and CDR2 SYDVKM. This CDR3 contains 14 residues. The CDR3 bases are TGTGCCAGCAGTACAGGGGGACTCACCTACGAGCAGTACTTC. This gives the protein CASSTGGLTYEQYF.

Note on this clonotype: A much bigger clone sits one base away, suggesting this may be a read error. V gene TRBV12-3 or TRBV12-4 combines with J gene TRBJ2-7; 10 bases align to TRBD1. This CDR3 is built from 13 residues. The CDR3 nucleotides read TGTTCCAGCACCTGGGACAGGGGCTACGAGCAGTACTTC. This codes for CSSTWDRGYEQYF.

Note on this clonotype: A read error is possible here, since a much larger clone lies one base away. V is TRBV6-2 or TRBV6-3 and J is TRBJ1-1; 9 nucleotides agree with TRBD1. Germline V lookup: CDR1 MNHEY, CDR2 SVGEGT. The CDR3 sequence is 14 residues long. V trimming: 2 bases; J trimming: 12 bases; junction bases outside the gene matches: 10. CDR3 in amino acids: CASSYQGQGNRTFF. CDR3 bases: TGTGCCAGCAGTTACCAAGGACAGGGGAATCGGACTTTCTTT.

The chain couples TRBV11-2 to TRBJ2-7, with D perhaps TRBD2 (5 bases). V was trimmed by 2 bases and J by 3 bases, leaving 11 bases between them. This CDR3 has 14 residues. From germline, CDR1 is SGHAT and CDR2 FQNNGV. The CDR3 DNA follows: TGTGCCAGCAGCTTATCCGGGATTAACTACGAGCAGTACTTC. Translated: CASSLSGINYEQYF.

This chain connects TRBV7-8 to TRBJ1-5, with D unclear. V was cut by 1 base and J by 0 bases, with 7 bases left in between. The CDR3 length is 15 residues. Germline V gene data show CDR1 as SGHVS and CDR2 as FQNEAQ. CDR3 nucleotides: TGTGCCAGCAGCTTAGAACCGAGTAGCAATCAGCCCCAGCATTTT. Its protein product is CASSLEPSSNQPQHF.

Note on this clonotype: An end of the junction does not agree with germline; a read error may underlie this. V is TRBV6-5 and J is TRBJ1-2, with TRBD1 identical over 9 bases. The CDR3 length is 15 residues. CDR1 and CDR2 (germline): MNHEY, SVGAGI. The CDR3 is CSSSPAGTGFSGYTF. For the CDR3, the DNA is TGTTCCAGCAGTCCGGCCGGGACAGGGTTTAGTGGCTACACCTTC.

This sequence joins TRBV10-3 and TRBJ1-3, with TRBD1 matching 7 bases. The germline V gene has CDR1 ENHRY and CDR2 SYGVKD. The junction had 3 bases not matched to a gene; V was cut back by 5 bases and J by 2 bases. The CDR3 is 14 amino acids. The CDR3: CAISSDRAGNTIYF. The CDR3, as DNA: TGTGCCATCAGTTCCGACAGGGCTGGAAACACCATATATTTT.

As regards this clonotype: This may be a read error, as it is one base from a much larger clone. The chain couples TRBV6-5 to TRBJ2-7; D perhaps matches TRBD1 (6 bases). Germline lookup yields CDR1 MNHEY and CDR2 SVGAGI. The length of the CDR3 is 16 residues. The V end lost 7 bases, the J end lost 0 bases, and 19 bases lay between the germline ends. CDR3 amino acids: CASTTLSTGYSYEQYF. DNA of the CDR3: TGTGCCAGCACTACCCTCTCGACAGGTTACTCCTACGAGCAGTACTTC.

This clonotype was counted once. One base away lies a much larger clone, so this may be a sequencing read error. No conserved phenylalanine or tryptophan is present at the end of the CDR3, so a read error is the likely explanation. The CDR3 DNA follows: TGTGCCAGCAGTTTTCTTGACGAGCAGTACTCC. It codes for CASSFLDEQYS. V and J are TRBV6-5 and TRBJ2-7; D ambiguous. The V gene lost 4 bases and the J gene lost 5 bases, with 6 bases spanning the gap. Per germline, CDR1 MNHEY and CDR2 SVGAGI. The length of the CDR3 is 11 residues.

This clonotype has just a few counts. This chain uses TRBV5-1 with TRBJ2-2, with 9 bases aligning to TRBD1. This CDR3 is 15 amino acids long. V lost 3 bases to trimming and J lost 7 bases; unmatched junction nucleotides: 7. Germline V CDR1 and CDR2: SGHRS, YFSETQ. CDR3: CASSSGQGDGGELFF. In DNA, the CDR3 is TGCGCCAGCAGCTCGGGACAGGGAGACGGCGGGGAGCTGTTTTTT.